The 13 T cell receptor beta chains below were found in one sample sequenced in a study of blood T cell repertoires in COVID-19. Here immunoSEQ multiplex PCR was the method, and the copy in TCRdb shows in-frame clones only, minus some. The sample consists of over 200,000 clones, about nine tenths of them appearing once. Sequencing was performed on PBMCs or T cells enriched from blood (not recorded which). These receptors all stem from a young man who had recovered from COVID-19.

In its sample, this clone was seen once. CDR3 amino acids: CASNSGYGYTF. The CDR3 bases are TGTGCCAGTAATAGCGGGTATGGCTACACCTTC. This chain connects TRBV28 to TRBJ1-2; D not resolved. V was shortened by 9 bases and J by 5 bases, with 10 bases between the two germline ends. The CDR3 extends over 11 amino acids. The germline CDR1 and CDR2 sequences are MDHEN and SYDVKM.

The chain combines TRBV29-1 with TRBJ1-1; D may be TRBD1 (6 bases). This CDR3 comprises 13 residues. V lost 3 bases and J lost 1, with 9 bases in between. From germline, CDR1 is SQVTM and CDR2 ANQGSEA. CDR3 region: CSVDPDRNTEAFF. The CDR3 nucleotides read TGCAGCGTTGACCCGGACAGGAACACTGAAGCTTTCTTT. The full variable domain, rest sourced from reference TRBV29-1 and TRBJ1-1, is SAVISQKPSRDICQRGTSLTIQCQVDSQVTMMFWYRQQPGQSLTLIATANQGSEATYESGFVIDKFPISRPNLTFSTLTVSNMSPEDSSIYLCSVDPDRNTEAFFGQGTRLTVV.

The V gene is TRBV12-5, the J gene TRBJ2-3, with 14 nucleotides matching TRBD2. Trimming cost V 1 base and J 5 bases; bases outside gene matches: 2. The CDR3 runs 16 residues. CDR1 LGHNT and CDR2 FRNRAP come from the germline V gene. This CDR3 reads CASGLGGTSGRDTQYF. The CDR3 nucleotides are TGTGCTAGTGGTTTGGGAGGGACTAGCGGGAGAGATACGCAGTATTTT.

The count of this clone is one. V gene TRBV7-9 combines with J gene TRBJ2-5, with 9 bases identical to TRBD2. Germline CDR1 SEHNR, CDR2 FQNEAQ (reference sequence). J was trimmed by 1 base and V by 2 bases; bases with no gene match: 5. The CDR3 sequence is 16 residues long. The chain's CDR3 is CASSLWRGGAQETQYF. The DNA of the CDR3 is TGTGCCAGCAGCTTATGGCGCGGGGGGGCCCAAGAGACCCAGTACTTC.

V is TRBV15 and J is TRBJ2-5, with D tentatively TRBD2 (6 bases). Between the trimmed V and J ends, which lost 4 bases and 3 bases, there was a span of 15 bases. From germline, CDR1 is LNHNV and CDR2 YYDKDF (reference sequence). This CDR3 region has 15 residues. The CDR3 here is CATSNPGLPKETQYF. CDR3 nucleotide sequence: TGTGCCACCAGCAATCCAGGACTACCAAAAGAGACCCAGTACTTC.

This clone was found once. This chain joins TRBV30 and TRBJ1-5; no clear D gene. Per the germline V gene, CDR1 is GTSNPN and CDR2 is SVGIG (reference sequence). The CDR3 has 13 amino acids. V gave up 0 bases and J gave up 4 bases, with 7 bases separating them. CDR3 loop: CAWSVLENQPQHF. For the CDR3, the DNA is TGTGCCTGGAGTGTACTTGAAAATCAGCCCCAGCATTTT.

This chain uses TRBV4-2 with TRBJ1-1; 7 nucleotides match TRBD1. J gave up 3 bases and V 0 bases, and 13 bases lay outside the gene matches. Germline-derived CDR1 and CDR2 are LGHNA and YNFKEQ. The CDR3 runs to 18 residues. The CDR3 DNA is TGTGCCAGCAGCCAAGACACGATGAGGGGGCGGAGGGACACTGAAGCTTTCTTT. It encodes CASSQDTMRGRRDTEAFF.

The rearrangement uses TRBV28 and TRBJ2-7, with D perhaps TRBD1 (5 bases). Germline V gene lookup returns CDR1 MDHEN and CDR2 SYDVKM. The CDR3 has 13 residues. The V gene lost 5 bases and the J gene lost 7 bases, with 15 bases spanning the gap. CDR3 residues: CASSLRTPREQYF. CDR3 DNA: TGTGCCAGCAGTCTACGGACACCCCGGGAGCAGTACTTC.

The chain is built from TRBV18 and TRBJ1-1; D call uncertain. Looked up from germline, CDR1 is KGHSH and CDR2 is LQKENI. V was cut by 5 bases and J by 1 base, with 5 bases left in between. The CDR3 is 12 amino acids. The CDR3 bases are TGTGCCAGCTCAGGAGGGAACACTGAAGCTTTCTTT. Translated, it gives CASSGGNTEAFF.

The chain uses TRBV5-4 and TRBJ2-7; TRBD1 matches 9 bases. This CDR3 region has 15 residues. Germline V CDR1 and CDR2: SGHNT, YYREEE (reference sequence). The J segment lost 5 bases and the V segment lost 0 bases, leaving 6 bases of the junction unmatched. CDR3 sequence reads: CASSLDMTGGNEQYF. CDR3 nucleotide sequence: TGTGCCAGCAGCTTGGATATGACAGGGGGTAACGAGCAGTACTTC.

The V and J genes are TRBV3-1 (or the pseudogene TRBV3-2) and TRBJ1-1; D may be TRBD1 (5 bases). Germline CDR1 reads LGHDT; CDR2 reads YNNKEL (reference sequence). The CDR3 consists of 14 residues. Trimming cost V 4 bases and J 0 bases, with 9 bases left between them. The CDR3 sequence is CASSPQGMNTEAFF. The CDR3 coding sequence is TGTGCCAGCAGCCCTCAGGGAATGAACACTGAAGCTTTCTTT.

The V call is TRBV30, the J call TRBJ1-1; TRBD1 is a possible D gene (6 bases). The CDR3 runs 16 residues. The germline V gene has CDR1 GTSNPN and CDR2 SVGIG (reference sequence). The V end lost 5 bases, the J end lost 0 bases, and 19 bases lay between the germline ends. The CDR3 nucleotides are TGTGCCTGGGGCCAGCGATCGGGACATTTGAACACTGAAGCTTTCTTT. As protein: CAWGQRSGHLNTEAFF.

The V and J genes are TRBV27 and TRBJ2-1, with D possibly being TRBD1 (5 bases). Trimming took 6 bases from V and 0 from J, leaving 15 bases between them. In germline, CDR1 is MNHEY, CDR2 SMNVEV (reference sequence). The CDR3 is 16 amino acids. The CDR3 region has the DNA TGTGCCAGCAGCACGTTACAGGCAAGCTCCTACAATGAGCAGTTCTTC. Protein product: CASSTLQASSYNEQFF.